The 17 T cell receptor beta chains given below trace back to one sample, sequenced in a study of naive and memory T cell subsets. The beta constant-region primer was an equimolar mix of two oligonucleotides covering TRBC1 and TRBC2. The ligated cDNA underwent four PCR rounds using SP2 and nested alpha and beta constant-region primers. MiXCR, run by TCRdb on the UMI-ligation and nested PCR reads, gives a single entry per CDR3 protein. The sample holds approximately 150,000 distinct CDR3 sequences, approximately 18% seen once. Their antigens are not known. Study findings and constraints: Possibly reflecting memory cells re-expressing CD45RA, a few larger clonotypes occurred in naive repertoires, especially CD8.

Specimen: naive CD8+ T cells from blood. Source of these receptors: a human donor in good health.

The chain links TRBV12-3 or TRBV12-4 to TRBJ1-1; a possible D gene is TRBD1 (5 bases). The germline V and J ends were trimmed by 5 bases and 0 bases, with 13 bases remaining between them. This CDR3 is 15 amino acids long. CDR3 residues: CASSDNRIMNTEAFF. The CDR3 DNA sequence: TGTGCCAGCAGTGATAACAGGATAATGAACACTGAAGCTTTCTTT.

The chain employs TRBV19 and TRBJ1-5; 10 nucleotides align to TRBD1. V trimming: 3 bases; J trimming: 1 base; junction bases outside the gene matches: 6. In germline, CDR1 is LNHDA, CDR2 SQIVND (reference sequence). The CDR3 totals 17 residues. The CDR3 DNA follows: TGTGCCAGTAGTATGGGGGACAGGGGAGGAAGCAATCAGCCCCAGCATTTT. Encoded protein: CASSMGDRGGSNQPQHF.

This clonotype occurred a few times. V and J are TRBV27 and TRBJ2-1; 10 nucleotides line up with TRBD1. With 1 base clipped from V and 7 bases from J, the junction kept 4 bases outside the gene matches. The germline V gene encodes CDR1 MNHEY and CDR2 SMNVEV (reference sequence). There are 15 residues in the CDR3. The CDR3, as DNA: TGTGCCAGCAGTTTATTAGGGACAGGGGTAAATGAGCAGTTCTTC. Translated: CASSLLGTGVNEQFF.

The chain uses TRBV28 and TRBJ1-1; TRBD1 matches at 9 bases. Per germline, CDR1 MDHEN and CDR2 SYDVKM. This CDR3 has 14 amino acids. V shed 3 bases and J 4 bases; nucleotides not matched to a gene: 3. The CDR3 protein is CASSFPDRGTEAFF. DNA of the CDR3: TGTGCCAGCAGTTTCCCGGACAGGGGCACTGAAGCTTTCTTT. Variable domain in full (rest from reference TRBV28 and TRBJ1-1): DVKVTQSSRYLVKRTGEKVFLECVQDMDHENMFWYRQDPGLGLRLIYFSYDVKMKEKGDIPEGYSVSREKKERFSLILESASTNQTSMYLCASSFPDRGTEAFFGQGTRLTVV.

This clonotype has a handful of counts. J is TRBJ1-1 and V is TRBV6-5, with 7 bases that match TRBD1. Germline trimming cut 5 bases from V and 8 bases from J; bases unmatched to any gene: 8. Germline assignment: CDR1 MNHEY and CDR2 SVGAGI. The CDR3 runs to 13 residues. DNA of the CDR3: TGTGCCAGCAGTCTCGGGACAGCGAGAGAAGCTTTCTTT. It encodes CASSLGTAREAFF.

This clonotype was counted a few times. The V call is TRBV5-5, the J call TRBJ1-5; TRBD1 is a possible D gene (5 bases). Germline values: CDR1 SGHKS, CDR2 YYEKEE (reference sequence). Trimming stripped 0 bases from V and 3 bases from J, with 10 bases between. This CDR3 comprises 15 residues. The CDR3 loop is CASSLAQGANQPQHF. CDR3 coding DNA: TGTGCCAGCAGCTTGGCCCAAGGGGCCAATCAGCCCCAGCATTTT.

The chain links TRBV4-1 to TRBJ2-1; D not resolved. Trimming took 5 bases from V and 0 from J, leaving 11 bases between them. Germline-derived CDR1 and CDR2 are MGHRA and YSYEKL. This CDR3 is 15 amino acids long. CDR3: CASSYSASSYNEQFF. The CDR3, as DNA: TGCGCCAGCAGCTACAGCGCCAGCTCCTACAATGAGCAGTTCTTC.

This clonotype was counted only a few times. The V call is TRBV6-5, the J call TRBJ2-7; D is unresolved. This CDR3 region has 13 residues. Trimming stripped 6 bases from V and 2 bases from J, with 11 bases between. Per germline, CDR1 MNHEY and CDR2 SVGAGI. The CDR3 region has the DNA TGTGCCAGCAGCAGACCTTCCCCCTACGAGCAGTACTTC. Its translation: CASSRPSPYEQYF.

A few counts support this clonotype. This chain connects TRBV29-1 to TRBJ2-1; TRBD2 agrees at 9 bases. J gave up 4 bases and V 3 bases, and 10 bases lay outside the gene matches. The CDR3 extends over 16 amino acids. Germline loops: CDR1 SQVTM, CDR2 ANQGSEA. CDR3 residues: CSVDGRLAGPYNEQFF. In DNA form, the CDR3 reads TGCAGCGTTGACGGGAGGCTAGCGGGACCTTACAATGAGCAGTTCTTC.

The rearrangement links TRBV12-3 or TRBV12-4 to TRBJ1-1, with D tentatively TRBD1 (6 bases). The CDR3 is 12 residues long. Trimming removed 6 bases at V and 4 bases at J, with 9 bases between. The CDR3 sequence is CASSHRVTEAFF. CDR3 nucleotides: TGTGCCAGCAGCCACAGGGTCACTGAAGCTTTCTTT.

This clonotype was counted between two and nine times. CDR3 protein: CSARLGQGWTEAFF. DNA for the CDR3: TGCAGTGCTAGATTGGGACAGGGATGGACTGAAGCTTTCTTT. The chain recombines TRBV20-1 with TRBJ1-1; 9 nucleotides align to TRBD1. Per the germline V gene, CDR1 is DFQATT and CDR2 is SNEGSKA (reference sequence). The CDR3 spans 14 residues. V lost 2 bases to trimming and J lost 5 bases; unmatched junction nucleotides: 6.

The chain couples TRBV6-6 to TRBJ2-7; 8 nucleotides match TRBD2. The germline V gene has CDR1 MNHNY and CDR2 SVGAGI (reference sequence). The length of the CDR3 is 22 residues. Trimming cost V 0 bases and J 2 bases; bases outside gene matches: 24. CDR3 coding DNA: TGTGCCAGCAGTTACTCGAGTCCCGGACAACCGATACTAGCGGCCTGGGCCTACGAGCAGTACTTC. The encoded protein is CASSYSSPGQPILAAWAYEQYF.

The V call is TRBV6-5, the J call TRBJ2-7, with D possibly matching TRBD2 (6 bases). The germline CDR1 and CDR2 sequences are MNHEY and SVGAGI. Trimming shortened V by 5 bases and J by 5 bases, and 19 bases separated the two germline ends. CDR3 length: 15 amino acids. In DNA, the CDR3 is TGTGCCAGCAGTCCCGGGGAGGCCCGTCGTAACGAGCAGTACTTC. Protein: CASSPGEARRNEQYF.

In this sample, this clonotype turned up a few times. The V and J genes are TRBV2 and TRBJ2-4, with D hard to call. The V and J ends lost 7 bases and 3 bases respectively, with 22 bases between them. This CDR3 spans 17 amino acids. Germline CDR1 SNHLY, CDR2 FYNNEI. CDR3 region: CASKRAAVDLNKNIQYF. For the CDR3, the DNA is TGTGCCAGCAAAAGAGCCGCCGTCGACCTTAACAAAAACATTCAGTACTTC.

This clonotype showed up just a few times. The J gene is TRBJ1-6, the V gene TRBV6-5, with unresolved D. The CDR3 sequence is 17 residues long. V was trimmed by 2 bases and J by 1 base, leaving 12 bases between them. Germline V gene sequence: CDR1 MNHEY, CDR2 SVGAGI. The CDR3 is CASSYLNLGSYNSPLHF. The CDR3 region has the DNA TGTGCCAGCAGTTACCTGAATCTGGGGTCCTATAATTCACCCCTCCACTTT.

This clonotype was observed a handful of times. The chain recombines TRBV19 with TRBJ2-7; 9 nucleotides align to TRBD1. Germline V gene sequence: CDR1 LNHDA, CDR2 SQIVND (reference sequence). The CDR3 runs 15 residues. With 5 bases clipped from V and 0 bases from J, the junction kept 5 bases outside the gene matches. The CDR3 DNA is TGTGCCAGTAGTCCGGGGACAGGGAGCTCCTACGAGCAGTACTTC. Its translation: CASSPGTGSSYEQYF.

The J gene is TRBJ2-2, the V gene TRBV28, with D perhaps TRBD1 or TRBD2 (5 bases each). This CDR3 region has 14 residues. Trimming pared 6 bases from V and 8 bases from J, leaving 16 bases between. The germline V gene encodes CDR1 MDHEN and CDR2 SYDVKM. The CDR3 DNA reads TGTGCCAGCAGCAGGGAGACCCCGGGGGGGGAGCTGTTTTTT. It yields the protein CASSRETPGGELFF.